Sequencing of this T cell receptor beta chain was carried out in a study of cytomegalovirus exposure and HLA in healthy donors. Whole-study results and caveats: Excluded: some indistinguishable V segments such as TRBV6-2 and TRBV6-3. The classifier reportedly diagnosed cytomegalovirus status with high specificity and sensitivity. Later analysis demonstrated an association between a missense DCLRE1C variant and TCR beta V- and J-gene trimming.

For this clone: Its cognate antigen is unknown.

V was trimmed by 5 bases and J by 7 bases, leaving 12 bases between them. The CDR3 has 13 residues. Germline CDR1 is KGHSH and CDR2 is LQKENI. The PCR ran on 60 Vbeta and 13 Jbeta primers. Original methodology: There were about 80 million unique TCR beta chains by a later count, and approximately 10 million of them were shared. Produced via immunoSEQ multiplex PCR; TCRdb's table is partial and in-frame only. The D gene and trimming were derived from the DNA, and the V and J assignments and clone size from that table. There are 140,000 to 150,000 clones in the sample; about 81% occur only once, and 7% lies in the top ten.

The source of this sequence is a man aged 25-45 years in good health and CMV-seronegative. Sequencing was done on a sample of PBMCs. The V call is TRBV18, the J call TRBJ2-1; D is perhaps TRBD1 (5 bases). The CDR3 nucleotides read TGTGCCAGCTCAGGGGCAGTCGCTAATGAGCAGTTCTTC. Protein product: CASSGAVANEQFF.